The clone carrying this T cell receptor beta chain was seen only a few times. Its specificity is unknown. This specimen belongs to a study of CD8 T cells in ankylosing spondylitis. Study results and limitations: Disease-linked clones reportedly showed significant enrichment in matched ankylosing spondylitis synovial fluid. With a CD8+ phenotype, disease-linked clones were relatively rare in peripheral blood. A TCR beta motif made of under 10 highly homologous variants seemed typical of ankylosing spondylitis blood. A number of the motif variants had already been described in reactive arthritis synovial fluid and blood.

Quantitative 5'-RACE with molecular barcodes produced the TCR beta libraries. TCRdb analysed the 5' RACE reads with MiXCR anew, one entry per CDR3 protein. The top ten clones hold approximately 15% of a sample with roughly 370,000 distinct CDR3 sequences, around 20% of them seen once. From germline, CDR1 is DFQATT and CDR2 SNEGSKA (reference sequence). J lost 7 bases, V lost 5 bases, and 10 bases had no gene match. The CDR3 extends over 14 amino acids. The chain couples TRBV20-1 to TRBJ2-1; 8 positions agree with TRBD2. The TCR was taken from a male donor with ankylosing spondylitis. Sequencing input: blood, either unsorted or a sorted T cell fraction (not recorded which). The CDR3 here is CSALSGSGGNEQFF. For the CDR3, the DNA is TGCAGTGCTCTGAGCGGGAGTGGGGGAAATGAGCAGTTCTTC.